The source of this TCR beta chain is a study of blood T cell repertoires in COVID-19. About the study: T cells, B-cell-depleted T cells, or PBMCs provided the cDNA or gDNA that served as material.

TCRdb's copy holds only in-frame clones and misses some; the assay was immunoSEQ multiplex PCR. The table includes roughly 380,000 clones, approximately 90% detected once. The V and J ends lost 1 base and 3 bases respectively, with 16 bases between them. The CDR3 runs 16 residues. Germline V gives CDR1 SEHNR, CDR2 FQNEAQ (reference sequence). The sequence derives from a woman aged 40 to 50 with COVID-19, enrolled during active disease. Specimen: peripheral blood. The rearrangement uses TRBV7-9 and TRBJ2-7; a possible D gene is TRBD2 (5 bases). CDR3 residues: CASSLGRSSRLYEQYF. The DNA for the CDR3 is TGTGCCAGCAGCTTAGGGAGGTCTAGCCGACTCTACGAGCAGTACTTC.